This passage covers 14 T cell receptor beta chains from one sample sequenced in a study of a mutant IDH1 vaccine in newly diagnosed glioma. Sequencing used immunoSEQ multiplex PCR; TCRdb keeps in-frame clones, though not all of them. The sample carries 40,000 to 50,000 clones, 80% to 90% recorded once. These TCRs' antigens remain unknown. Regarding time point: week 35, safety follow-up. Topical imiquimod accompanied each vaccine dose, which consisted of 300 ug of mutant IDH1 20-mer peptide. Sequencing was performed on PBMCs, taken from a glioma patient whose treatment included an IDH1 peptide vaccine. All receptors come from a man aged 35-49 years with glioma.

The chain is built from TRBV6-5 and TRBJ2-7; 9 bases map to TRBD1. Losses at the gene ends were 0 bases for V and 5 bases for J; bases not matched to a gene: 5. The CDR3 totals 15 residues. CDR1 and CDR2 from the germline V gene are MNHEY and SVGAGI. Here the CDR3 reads CASSYSGQGGHEQYF. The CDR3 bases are TGTGCCAGCAGTTACTCGGGACAGGGTGGCCACGAGCAGTACTTC.

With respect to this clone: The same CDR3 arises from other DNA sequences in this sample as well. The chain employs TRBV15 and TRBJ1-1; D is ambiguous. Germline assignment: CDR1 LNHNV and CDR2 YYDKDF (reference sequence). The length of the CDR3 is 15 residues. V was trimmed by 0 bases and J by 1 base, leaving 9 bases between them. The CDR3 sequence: CATSRDSGGNTEAFF. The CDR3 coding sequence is TGTGCCACCAGCAGAGACTCCGGAGGGAACACTGAAGCTTTCTTT.

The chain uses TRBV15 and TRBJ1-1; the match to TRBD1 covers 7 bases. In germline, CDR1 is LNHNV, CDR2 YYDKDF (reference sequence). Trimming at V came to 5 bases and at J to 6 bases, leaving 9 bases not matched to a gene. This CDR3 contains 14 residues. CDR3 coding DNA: TGTGCCACCAGCGGGCTAGACAGGGCTGCTGAAGCTTTCTTT. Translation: CATSGLDRAAEAFF.

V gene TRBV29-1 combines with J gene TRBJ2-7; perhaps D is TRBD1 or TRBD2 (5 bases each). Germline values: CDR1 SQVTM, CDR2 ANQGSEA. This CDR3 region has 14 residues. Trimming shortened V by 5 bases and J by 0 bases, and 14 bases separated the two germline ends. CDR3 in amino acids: CSVLPRDLSYEQYF. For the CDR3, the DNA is TGCAGCGTTCTTCCCCGGGACCTCTCCTACGAGCAGTACTTC.

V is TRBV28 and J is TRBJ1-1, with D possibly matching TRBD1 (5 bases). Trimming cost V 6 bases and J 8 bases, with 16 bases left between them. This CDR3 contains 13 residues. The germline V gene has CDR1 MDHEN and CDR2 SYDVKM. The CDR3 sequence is CASRLGTGPEAFF. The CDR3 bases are TGTGCCAGCAGACTAGGGACGGGACCAGAAGCTTTCTTT.

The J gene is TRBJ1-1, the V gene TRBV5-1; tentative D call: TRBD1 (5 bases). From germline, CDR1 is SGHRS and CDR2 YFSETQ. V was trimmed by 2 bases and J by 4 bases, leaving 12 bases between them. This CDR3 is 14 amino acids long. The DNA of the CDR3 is TGCGCCAGCAGCTTTGTGGGGGGGAGCACTGAAGCTTTCTTT. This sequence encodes CASSFVGGSTEAFF.

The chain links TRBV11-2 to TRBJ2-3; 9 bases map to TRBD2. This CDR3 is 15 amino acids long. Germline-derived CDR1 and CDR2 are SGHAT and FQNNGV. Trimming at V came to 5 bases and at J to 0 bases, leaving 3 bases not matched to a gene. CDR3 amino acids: CASSPGLASTDTQYF. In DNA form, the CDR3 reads TGTGCCAGCAGCCCCGGACTAGCGAGCACAGATACGCAGTATTTT.

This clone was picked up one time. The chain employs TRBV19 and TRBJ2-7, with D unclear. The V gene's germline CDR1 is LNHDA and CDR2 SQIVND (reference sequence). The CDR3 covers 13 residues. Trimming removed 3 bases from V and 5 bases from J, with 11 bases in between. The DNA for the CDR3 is TGTGCCAGTAGTATTAATGCGCAGGACGAGCAGTACTTC. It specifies CASSINAQDEQYF. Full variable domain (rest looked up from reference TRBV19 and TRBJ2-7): DGGITQSPKYLFRKEGQNVTLSCEQNLNHDAMYWYRQDPGQGLRLIYYSQIVNDFQKGDIAEGYSVSREKKESFPLTVTSAQKNPTAFYLCASSINAQDEQYFGPGTRLTVT.

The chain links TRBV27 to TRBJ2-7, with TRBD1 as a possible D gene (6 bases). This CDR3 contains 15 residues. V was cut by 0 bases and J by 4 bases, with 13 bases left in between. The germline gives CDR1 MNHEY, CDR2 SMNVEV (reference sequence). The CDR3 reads CASSLSWGRGYEQYF. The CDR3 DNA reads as TGTGCCAGCAGTTTATCGTGGGGGCGAGGGTACGAGCAGTACTTC.

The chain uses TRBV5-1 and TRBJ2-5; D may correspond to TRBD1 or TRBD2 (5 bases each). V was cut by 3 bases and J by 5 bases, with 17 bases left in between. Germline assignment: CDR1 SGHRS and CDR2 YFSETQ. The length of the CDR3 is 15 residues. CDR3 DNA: TGCGCCAGCAGCTCTCGGGTGGGGACCCAGGAGACCCAGTACTTC. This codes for CASSSRVGTQETQYF.

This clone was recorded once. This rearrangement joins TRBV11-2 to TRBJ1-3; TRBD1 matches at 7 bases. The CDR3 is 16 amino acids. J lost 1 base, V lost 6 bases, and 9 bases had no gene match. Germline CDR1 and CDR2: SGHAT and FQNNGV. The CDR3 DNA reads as TGTGCCAGCAGGAACGCAGGGGGAAGGTCTGGAAACACCATATATTTT. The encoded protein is CASRNAGGRSGNTIYF.

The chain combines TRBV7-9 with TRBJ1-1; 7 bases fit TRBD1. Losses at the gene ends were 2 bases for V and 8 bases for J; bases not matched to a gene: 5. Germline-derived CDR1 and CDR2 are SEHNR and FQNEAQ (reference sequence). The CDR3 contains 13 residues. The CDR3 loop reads CASSLPGQAEAFF. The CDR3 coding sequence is TGTGCCAGCAGCTTACCCGGACAGGCAGAAGCTTTCTTT.

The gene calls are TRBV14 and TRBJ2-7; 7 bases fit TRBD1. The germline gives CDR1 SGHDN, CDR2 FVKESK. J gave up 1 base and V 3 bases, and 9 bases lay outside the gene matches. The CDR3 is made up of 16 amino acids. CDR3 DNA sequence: TGTGCCAGCAGCCACCCTGGGACAGCGGTGTCCTACGAGCAGTACTTC. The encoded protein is CASSHPGTAVSYEQYF.

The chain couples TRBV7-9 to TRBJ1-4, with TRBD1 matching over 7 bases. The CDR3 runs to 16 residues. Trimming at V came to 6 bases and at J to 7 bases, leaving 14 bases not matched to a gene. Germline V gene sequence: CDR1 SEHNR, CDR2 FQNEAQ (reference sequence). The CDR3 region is CASRPIPGTDSEKLFF. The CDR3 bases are TGTGCCAGCAGACCTATTCCCGGGACAGACTCTGAAAAACTGTTTTTT.